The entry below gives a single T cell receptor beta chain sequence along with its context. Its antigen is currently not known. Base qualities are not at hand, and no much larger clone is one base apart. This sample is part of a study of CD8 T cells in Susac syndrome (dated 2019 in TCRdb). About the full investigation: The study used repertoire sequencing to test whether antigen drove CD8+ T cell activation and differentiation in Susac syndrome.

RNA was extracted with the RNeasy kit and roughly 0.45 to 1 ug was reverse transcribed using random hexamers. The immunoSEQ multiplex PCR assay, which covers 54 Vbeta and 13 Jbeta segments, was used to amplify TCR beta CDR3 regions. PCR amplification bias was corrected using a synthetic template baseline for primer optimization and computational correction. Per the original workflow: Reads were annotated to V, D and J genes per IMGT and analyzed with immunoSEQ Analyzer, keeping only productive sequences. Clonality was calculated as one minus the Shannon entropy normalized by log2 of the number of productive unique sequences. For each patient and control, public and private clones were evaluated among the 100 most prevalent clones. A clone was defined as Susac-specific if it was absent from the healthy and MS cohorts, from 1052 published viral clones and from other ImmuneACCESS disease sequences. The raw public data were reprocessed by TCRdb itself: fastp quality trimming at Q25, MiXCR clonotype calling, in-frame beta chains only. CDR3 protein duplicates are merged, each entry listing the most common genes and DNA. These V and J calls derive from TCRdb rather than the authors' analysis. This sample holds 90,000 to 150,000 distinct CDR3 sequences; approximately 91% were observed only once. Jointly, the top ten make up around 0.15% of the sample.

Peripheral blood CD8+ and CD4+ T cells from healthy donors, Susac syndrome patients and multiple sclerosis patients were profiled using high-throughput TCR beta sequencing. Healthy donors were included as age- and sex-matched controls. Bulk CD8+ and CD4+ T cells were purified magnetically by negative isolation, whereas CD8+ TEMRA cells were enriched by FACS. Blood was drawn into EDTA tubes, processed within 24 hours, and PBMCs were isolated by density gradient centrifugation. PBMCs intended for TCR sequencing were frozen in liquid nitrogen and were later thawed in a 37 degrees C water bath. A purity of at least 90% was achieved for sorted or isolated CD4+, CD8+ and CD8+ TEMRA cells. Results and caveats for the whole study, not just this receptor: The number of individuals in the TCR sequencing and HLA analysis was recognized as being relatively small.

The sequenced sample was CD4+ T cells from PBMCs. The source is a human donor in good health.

The bases are TGTGCCAGCAGCTTAGTCCTCGGACTAGCGGATAGCACAGATACGCAGTATTTT. Its protein reads: CASSLVLGLADSTDTQYF. Recombination linked TRBV7-9 to TRBJ2-3; 10 central nucleotides agree with TRBD2. CDR1 SEHNR and CDR2 FQNEAQ are derived from the germline V gene (reference sequence). V ends up 1 base short and J 0 bases short, with an unmatched junction base count of 7. Counted from cysteine to phenylalanine, this CDR3 has 18 amino acids. The retained sequence is limited to the CDR3, 54 bases, with the frame set at the first base. The full variable domain, completed from the reference TRBV7-9 and TRBJ2-3 proteins outside the CDR3, reads DTGVSQNPRHKITKRGQNVTFRCDPISEHNRLYWYRQTLGQGPEFLTYFQNEAQLEKSRLLSDRFSAERPKGSFSTLEIQRTEQGDSAMYLCASSLVLGLADSTDTQYFGPGTRLTVL.